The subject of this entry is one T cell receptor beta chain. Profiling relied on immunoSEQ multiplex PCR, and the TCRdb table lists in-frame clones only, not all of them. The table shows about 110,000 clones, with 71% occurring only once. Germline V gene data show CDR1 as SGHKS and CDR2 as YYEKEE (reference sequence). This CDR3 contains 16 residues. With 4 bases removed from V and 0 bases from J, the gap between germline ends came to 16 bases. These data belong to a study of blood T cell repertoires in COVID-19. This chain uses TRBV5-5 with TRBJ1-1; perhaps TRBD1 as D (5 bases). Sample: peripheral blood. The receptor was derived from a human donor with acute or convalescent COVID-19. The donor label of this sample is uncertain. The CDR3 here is CASSPGSSWMNTEAFF. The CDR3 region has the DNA TGTGCCAGCAGCCCAGGGTCCTCTTGGATGAACACTGAAGCTTTCTTT. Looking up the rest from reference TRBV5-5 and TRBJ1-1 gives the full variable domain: DAGVTQSPTHLIKTRGQQVTLRCSPISGHKSVSWYQQVLGQGPQFIFQYYEKEERGRGNFPDRFSARQFPNYSSELNVNALLLGDSALYLCASSPGSSWMNTEAFFGQGTRLTVV.